This is a list of T cell receptor beta chains from one sample in a study of patients and donors after allogeneic stem cell transplantation. TCRdb passed the RT-PCR reads through MiXCR, listing each CDR3 protein once. The table includes about a million distinct CDR3 sequences, about a sixth detected once. The sample was blood, either unsorted or a sorted T cell fraction (not recorded which). The receptors were sampled from a human donor who was either an allogeneic HSCT recipient or a stem cell or donor lymphocyte infusion donor (not recorded which). It is not recorded whose cells these are; they may come from a transplant donor. The CDR3 runs from the conserved cysteine through the conserved F or W. D genes are given only for firm matches. Not all rows give a size; the values are once, few, many and, for expanded clones, a class.

size	D	V	J	DNA	CDR3
many	TRBD1	TRBV5-6	TRBJ1-1	TGTGCCAGCAGTCACAGGGGGCGCTCAGCTTTCTTT	CASSHRGRSAFF
-	-	TRBV6-2/TRBV6-3	TRBJ1-5	TGTGCCAGCGGACGCTCGGACAGAAATCAGCCCCAGCATTTT	CASGRSDRNQPQHF
-	-	TRBV5-1	TRBJ1-6	TGCGCCAGCAGCTTGGGTGACACGACGAATTCACCCCTCCACTTT	CASSLGDTTNSPLHF
few	TRBD1	TRBV20-1	TRBJ2-6	TGCAGTGCTTCCGGACAGGGAATGCTTGGGGCCAACGTCCTGACTTTC	CSASGQGMLGANVLTF
-	-	TRBV12-3/TRBV12-4	TRBJ2-5	TGTGCCAGCAGTTTCGGGGAGGCTGGAGAGACCCAGTACTTC	CASSFGEAGETQYF
-	-	TRBV7-9	TRBJ1-1	TGTGCCAGCAGCCTACCAGCGAGCCCTGAAGCTTTCTTT	CASSLPASPEAFF
few	-	TRBV5-5	TRBJ1-4	TGTGCCAGCAGCGCCGAAGGGCGGATTAATGAAAAACTGTTTTTT	CASSAEGRINEKLFF
-	-	TRBV18	TRBJ2-1	TGTGCCAGCTCACCACCAGGCCAGTACTCCTACAATGAGCAGTTCTTC	CASSPPGQYSYNEQFF
few	TRBD2	TRBV27	TRBJ2-7	TGTGCCAGCAGTCGGACTAGCGGGAGGGCCGGGTACGAGCAGTACTTC	CASSRTSGRAGYEQYF
-	-	TRBV6-2/TRBV6-3	TRBJ2-1	TGTGCCAGCAGTTACACCCGGACCCAAAGCTCCTACAATGAGCAGTTCTTC	CASSYTRTQSSYNEQFF
many	TRBD1	TRBV12-3/TRBV12-4	TRBJ1-1	TGTGCCAGCAGGAGACAGGGTTGGAGCACTGAAGCTTTCTTT	CASRRQGWSTEAFF
few	TRBD1	TRBV12-3/TRBV12-4	TRBJ1-5	TGTGCCAGCAGTTCCGACGGACAGGGCAATCAGCCCCAGCATTTT	CASSSDGQGNQPQHF
many	-	TRBV4-3	TRBJ2-1	TGCGCCAGCAGCCTAATTTACAACGCGAATGAGCAGTTCTTC	CASSLIYNANEQFF
few	-	TRBV5-1	TRBJ2-1	TGCGCCAGCAGCTCTCTCCCAACCCACAATGAGCAGTTCTTC	CASSSLPTHNEQFF
few	-	TRBV4-1	TRBJ2-7	TGCGCCAGCAGCCAAGTGCAGTTCAGCTCCTACGAGCAGTACTTC	CASSQVQFSSYEQYF
-	-	TRBV20-1	TRBJ1-1	TGCAGTGCTAGAGAAGGGAGTCGGATGAACACTGAAGCTTTCTTT	CSAREGSRMNTEAFF